This TCR beta chain was documented in a study of spatial heterogeneity in lung cancer. Study-wide findings and caveats: Tumoral mutation counts were tracked by counts of expanded intratumoral alpha and beta TCRs. There was tracking of ubiquitous and regional nonsynonymous mutations by the respective counts of ubiquitous and regional expanded TCRs.

TCRdb fed the 5' RACE reads into MiXCR, producing one record per CDR3 protein. The repertoire holds 20,000 to 30,000 distinct CDR3 sequences, with approximately 10% as singletons. This clonotype was seen many times. Its antigen is unidentified. Specified time point: sample taken at primary tumor resection. The donors were 65 to 85 patients with non-small cell lung cancer that was early-stage and untreated. No cells were sorted before sequencing. The whole RNA sequenced was extracted from tumor, nontumor lung or frozen PBMC. Sequenced here: lung tumor tissue, sampled at surgery. This receptor was identified in a male donor with early-stage non-small cell lung cancer.

CDR3: CAWSPRNYEQYF. CDR3 coding DNA: TGTGCCTGGAGTCCCAGAAACTACGAGCAGTACTTC. The chain carries TRBV30 and TRBJ2-7, with D hard to call. This CDR3 comprises 12 residues. Trimming removed 2 bases from V and 3 bases from J, with 8 bases in between. Per germline, CDR1 GTSNPN and CDR2 SVGIG (reference sequence).